This T cell receptor beta chain is drawn from a study of blood T cell repertoires in COVID-19. Across the whole study: Samples representing acute and convalescent COVID-19 were sourced from the United States, Italy and Spain.

Using immunoSEQ multiplex PCR, the repertoire was profiled, and TCRdb retains in-frame clones only, with some absent. Of some 160,000 clones listed, more than 70% are singletons. The CDR3 runs to 16 residues. Per the germline V gene, CDR1 is LGHNT and CDR2 is FRNRAP. J lost 8 bases, V lost 3 bases, and 4 bases had no gene match. This TCR was sampled from a woman between 45 and 60 years old with acute or convalescent COVID-19. This chain uses TRBV12-5 with TRBJ2-1; 16 bases fit TRBD2. Material: peripheral blood. CDR3 sequence (DNA): TGTGCTAGTGGTTTTGGGACTAGCGGGGGGGCCTATGAGCAGTTCTTC. Translation gives CASGFGTSGGAYEQFF.